One sample yielded the 26 T cell receptor beta chains listed below, sequenced in a study of beta chain features in type 1 diabetes. Expressed TCRB transcripts were sequenced because the entire RNA isolate underwent reverse transcription. Generated by immunoSEQ multiplex PCR, the TCRdb table keeps only in-frame clones and is missing some. Seen here are 350,000 to 400,000 clones, around 16% observed once, and the top ten hold under 0.02%. Sequenced: naive CD4+ T cells from blood. These receptors all stem from a woman younger than 30 in good health.

This clone has just a few counts. The chain has TRBV4-2 and TRBJ1-1, with a weak D call TRBD1 (6 bases). This CDR3 is built from 17 residues. CDR1 is LGHNA and CDR2 is YNFKEQ in the germline V gene. The germline V and J ends were trimmed by 1 base and 5 bases, with 20 bases remaining between them. CDR3 DNA sequence: TGTGCCAGCAGCCAAGCTTTAGGGGCAGGGGAGGGGACTGAAGCTTTCTTT. Translating gives CASSQALGAGEGTEAFF.

The table lists this clone with a few counts. V is TRBV18 and J is TRBJ2-7; 8 positions agree with TRBD2. V was clipped by 4 bases and J by 2 bases; unmatched bases: 13. Germline CDR1 and CDR2: KGHSH and LQKENI. The CDR3 is 17 amino acids. CDR3 region: CASSQRIGGRRTYEQYF. Written as DNA, the CDR3 is TGTGCCAGCTCACAACGGATAGGCGGGAGGAGAACCTACGAGCAGTACTTC.

The table lists this clone with a few counts. This chain uses TRBV15 with TRBJ1-3; D not resolved. Germline CDR1 is LNHNV and CDR2 is YYDKDF (reference sequence). The CDR3 extends over 14 amino acids. V lost 3 bases to trimming and J lost 0 bases, with 6 bases between them. The CDR3, as DNA: TGTGCCACCAGCAGGATAGTCTCTGGAAACACCATATATTTT. This codes for CATSRIVSGNTIYF.

V usage is TRBV28 and J usage is TRBJ2-3; 7 bases fit TRBD2. This CDR3 is built from 17 residues. V trimming: 4 bases; J trimming: 2 bases; junction bases outside the gene matches: 12. Germline V gene lookup returns CDR1 MDHEN and CDR2 SYDVKM. Here the CDR3 reads CASSSMWSGNDTDTQYF. DNA for the CDR3: TGTGCCAGCAGTTCCATGTGGAGCGGGAATGACACAGATACGCAGTATTTT.

The chain is built from TRBV28 and TRBJ1-2; 7 nucleotides align to TRBD1. This CDR3 is 14 amino acids long. The V gene end was trimmed by 5 bases and the J gene end by 8 bases; junction bases not matched to a gene: 11. In germline, CDR1 is MDHEN, CDR2 SYDVKM. The chain's CDR3 is CASSQRDSSLGYTF. The CDR3 nucleotides are TGTGCCAGCAGTCAAAGGGACAGCAGCCTAGGCTACACCTTC.

V and J are TRBV27 and TRBJ2-5, with 9 bases that match TRBD2. Trimming took 4 bases from V and 1 from J; bases not matched to a gene: 7. Germline CDR1 is MNHEY and CDR2 is SMNVEV (reference sequence). The CDR3 spans 16 residues. The CDR3 sequence: CASSSFSGRVQETQYF. CDR3 nucleotide sequence: TGTGCCAGCAGTTCCTTTAGCGGGAGAGTCCAAGAGACCCAGTACTTC.

This clone occurred a few times. V usage is TRBV11-2 and J usage is TRBJ1-1, with a weak D call TRBD1 (5 bases). The V gene's germline CDR1 is SGHAT and CDR2 FQNNGV. The V gene lost 4 bases and the J gene lost 1 base, with 7 bases spanning the gap. The CDR3 is made up of 13 amino acids. CDR3 in amino acids: CASSSQGNTEAFF. CDR3 nucleotide sequence: TGTGCCAGCAGCTCCCAGGGGAACACTGAAGCTTTCTTT.

The rearrangement uses TRBV9 and TRBJ2-1; 11 bases are a match to TRBD2. The germline gives CDR1 SGDLS, CDR2 YYNGEE. V was pared by 3 bases and J by 4 bases, with 3 bases of the junction left unmatched. This CDR3 is 15 amino acids long. The CDR3 DNA is TGTGCCAGCAGCGCCGGGACTAGCGGATACAATGAGCAGTTCTTC. Its translation is CASSAGTSGYNEQFF.

Notes on this clone: Within the sample, other DNA sequences also encode this same CDR3. This chain connects TRBV30 to TRBJ1-2, with TRBD1 identical over 7 bases. Trimming cost V 3 bases and J 2 bases; bases outside gene matches: 0. The germline gives CDR1 GTSNPN, CDR2 SVGIG (reference sequence). CDR3 size: 12 residues. For the CDR3, the DNA is TGTGCCTGGAGACAGGGGAACTATGGCTACACCTTC. This gives the protein CAWRQGNYGYTF.

In its sample, this clone was seen a few times. The chain recombines TRBV7-9 with TRBJ2-2; 9 bases match TRBD2. Germline CDR1 SEHNR, CDR2 FQNEAQ (reference sequence). The CDR3 has 16 amino acids. J was trimmed by 4 bases and V by 7 bases; bases with no gene match: 10. CDR3 sequence: CASTPAVAGATGELFF. The CDR3 nucleotides are TGTGCCAGCACCCCGGCGGTAGCGGGAGCCACCGGGGAGCTGTTTTTT. Combining the CDR3 with reference TRBV7-9 and TRBJ2-2 gives the whole variable domain DTGVSQNPRHKITKRGQNVTFRCDPISEHNRLYWYRQTLGQGPEFLTYFQNEAQLEKSRLLSDRFSAERPKGSFSTLEIQRTEQGDSAMYLCASTPAVAGATGELFFGEGSRLTVL.

There are a few counts of this clone. The chain has TRBV30 and TRBJ1-5, with unresolved D. The CDR3 is made up of 13 amino acids. Per the germline V gene, CDR1 is GTSNPN and CDR2 is SVGIG (reference sequence). The V end was cut by 0 bases, the J end by 5 bases, with 8 bases between. CDR3 residues: CAWSVESDQPQHF. For the CDR3, the DNA is TGTGCCTGGAGTGTGGAGTCTGATCAGCCCCAGCATTTT.

V and J are TRBV18 and TRBJ2-1; D is uncertain. Trimming removed 3 bases at V and 0 bases at J, with 12 bases between. Germline lookup yields CDR1 KGHSH and CDR2 LQKENI. The CDR3 contains 16 residues. Written as DNA, the CDR3 is TGTGCCAGCTCACCGCTCGGGTCCTCCTCCTACAATGAGCAGTTCTTC. Protein: CASSPLGSSSYNEQFF.

The V and J genes are TRBV2 and TRBJ2-5; D is possibly TRBD2 (6 bases). Germline V gives CDR1 SNHLY, CDR2 FYNNEI. This CDR3 has 15 amino acids. The ends were cut back, 4 bases at V and 0 bases at J, with 12 bases in the middle. The CDR3 coding sequence is TGTGCCAGCAGTGTGACTAGGTTCAACCAAGAGACCCAGTACTTC. Residues: CASSVTRFNQETQYF.

This clone occurred a few times. In DNA form, the CDR3 reads TGTGCCAGCAGCATCGGGACAGGGAGTACGCAGTATTTT. It codes for CASSIGTGSTQYF. This chain joins TRBV11-3 and TRBJ2-3; TRBD1 aligns across 9 bases. This CDR3 contains 13 residues. The germline CDR1 and CDR2 sequences are SGHNT and YENEEA. J gave up 8 bases and V 5 bases, and 5 bases lay outside the gene matches.

This clone was counted between two and nine times. V is TRBV25-1 and J is TRBJ1-1; no firm D call. The CDR3 has 15 amino acids. Deletions cut 5 bases from V and 3 bases from J, with 16 bases between. From germline, CDR1 is MGHDK and CDR2 SYGVNS. CDR3 sequence: CASSRRAPGDTEAFF. The DNA of the CDR3 is TGTGCCAGCAGTAGGAGGGCGCCCGGGGACACTGAAGCTTTCTTT.

The chain joins TRBV30 to TRBJ2-7; 11 bases map to TRBD1. Per the germline V gene, CDR1 is GTSNPN and CDR2 is SVGIG (reference sequence). This CDR3 contains 19 residues. The V segment lost 0 bases and the J segment 3 bases; nucleotides outside the gene matches: 16. The CDR3 region is CAWSVRRWEAGQGDYEQYF. CDR3 sequence (DNA): TGTGCCTGGAGTGTACGGCGCTGGGAAGCGGGACAGGGGGACTACGAGCAGTACTTC.

This clone was detected a few times. The chain is built from TRBV7-9 and TRBJ2-5; possibly TRBD1 for D (5 bases). Per the germline V gene, CDR1 is SEHNR and CDR2 is FQNEAQ (reference sequence). Trimming cost V 5 bases and J 5 bases, with 12 bases left between them. The CDR3 totals 13 residues. The CDR3: CASSGAVLETQYF. CDR3 nucleotides: TGTGCCAGCAGCGGGGCCGTCTTGGAGACCCAGTACTTC.

This clone has a handful of counts. The chain employs TRBV29-1 and TRBJ2-1, with 8 bases identical to TRBD2. With 4 bases clipped from V and 12 bases from J, the junction kept 8 bases outside the gene matches. Germline V lookup: CDR1 SQVTM, CDR2 ANQGSEA. This CDR3 spans 12 amino acids. The CDR3 sequence: CSVVDGTSVQFF. CDR3 bases: TGCAGCGTTGTGGATGGGACTAGTGTGCAGTTCTTC.

This CDR3 reads CSVWTSGRGGEQFF. For the CDR3, the DNA is TGCAGCGTATGGACTAGCGGGAGAGGGGGTGAGCAGTTCTTC. The gene calls are TRBV29-1 and TRBJ2-1, with TRBD2 identical over 13 bases. The CDR3 has 14 residues. Germline V gene lookup returns CDR1 SQVTM and CDR2 ANQGSEA. V trimming: 6 bases; J trimming: 9 bases; junction bases outside the gene matches: 8.

This clone was seen only a few times. V usage is TRBV29-1 and J usage is TRBJ2-2; D ambiguous. The V gene's germline CDR1 is SQVTM and CDR2 ANQGSEA. There are 13 residues in the CDR3. V lost 0 bases and J 5 bases, leaving 7 bases between the germline ends. The CDR3 DNA follows: TGCAGCGTTGAAGATCGCAGGACCGGGGAGCTGTTTTTT. This gives the protein CSVEDRRTGELFF.

This chain links TRBV2 with TRBJ2-5, with a tentative D call TRBD1 (6 bases). Germline V CDR1 and CDR2: SNHLY, FYNNEI. This CDR3 region has 14 residues. The V and J ends lost 3 bases and 2 bases respectively, with 10 bases between them. The CDR3 bases are TGTGCCAGCAGTGAGGGGACACTTCAAGAGACCCAGTACTTC. The encoded protein is CASSEGTLQETQYF.

This chain connects TRBV4-2 to TRBJ2-5; 12 positions agree with TRBD2. Germline loops: CDR1 LGHNA, CDR2 YNFKEQ. The V and J ends lost 0 bases and 7 bases, in that order; junction bases with no gene match: 3. The CDR3 runs to 15 residues. The CDR3 is CASSQDASGRGTQYF. The CDR3, as DNA: TGTGCCAGCAGCCAAGATGCTAGCGGGAGGGGGACCCAGTACTTC.

J is TRBJ2-1 and V is TRBV11-2; 7 bases are shared with TRBD2. The germline V gene has CDR1 SGHAT and CDR2 FQNNGV. The CDR3 consists of 14 residues. V was clipped by 3 bases and J by 6 bases; unmatched bases: 5. The CDR3 loop reads CASSLETSSNEQFF. CDR3 DNA sequence: TGTGCCAGCAGCTTGGAGACTAGCAGCAATGAGCAGTTCTTC.

The genes are TRBV30 and TRBJ2-2; a weak D match, TRBD2 (5 bases). Trimming pared 2 bases from V and 6 bases from J, leaving 10 bases between. CDR1 GTSNPN and CDR2 SVGIG come from the germline V gene (reference sequence). The CDR3 extends over 13 amino acids. The CDR3 here is CAWSKLVAGELFF. The CDR3 DNA reads as TGTGCCTGGAGTAAACTAGTGGCCGGGGAGCTGTTTTTT. Together with reference TRBV30 and TRBJ2-2, the CDR3 gives the full variable domain: SQTIHQWPATLVQPVGSPLSLECTVEGTSNPNLYWYRQAAGRGLQLLFYSVGIGQISSEVPQNLSASRPQDRQFILSSKKLLLSDSGFYLCAWSKLVAGELFFGEGSRLTVL.

There are a few counts of this clone. The V gene is TRBV6-5, the J gene TRBJ1-2; D might be TRBD1 (6 bases). The CDR3 is 15 residues long. The germline V and J ends were trimmed by 2 bases and 6 bases, with 16 bases remaining between them. Per germline, CDR1 MNHEY and CDR2 SVGAGI. The CDR3 protein is CASSYPGAQRNGYTF. The CDR3 coding sequence is TGTGCCAGCAGTTACCCAGGGGCGCAAAGAAATGGCTACACCTTC.

The V gene is TRBV18, the J gene TRBJ2-7, with TRBD2 matching 13 bases. The V gene end was trimmed by 3 bases and the J gene end by 2 bases; junction bases not matched to a gene: 10. This CDR3 region has 18 residues. CDR1 and CDR2 (germline): KGHSH, LQKENI. CDR3: CASSPGLAGAGLAYEQYF. The CDR3 nucleotides read TGTGCCAGCTCACCTGGACTAGCGGGAGCAGGTTTAGCCTACGAGCAGTACTTC.